This passage covers 9 T cell receptor beta chains from one sample sequenced in a study of shared clonotypes between healthy human individuals. Data came from immunoSEQ multiplex PCR; TCRdb stores just in-frame clones and leaves some out. The sample contains roughly 2 million clones, approximately 95% of which appear only once. Sequences were obtained from naive CD4+ T cells sorted from blood. Subset: CD45RA+ positively selected. These receptor sequences come from a man between 18 and 29 years old in good health.

The chain carries TRBV11-3 and TRBJ2-5, with D perhaps TRBD1 (6 bases). This CDR3 has 14 residues. CDR1 and CDR2 (germline): SGHNT, YENEEA. V shed 6 bases and J shed 2 bases, with 13 bases lying between them. CDR3: CASSKRGQQETQYF. Written as DNA, the CDR3 is TGTGCCAGCAGTAAAAGAGGACAGCAAGAGACCCAGTACTTC.

This chain links TRBV5-6 with TRBJ2-5; 13 bases are shared with TRBD2. The CDR3 is made up of 17 amino acids. V lost 3 bases, J lost 3 bases, and 8 bases stayed unmatched. CDR1 is SGHDT and CDR2 is YYEEEE in the germline V gene. The CDR3 spells CASSSTTSGGSKETQYF. In nucleotides, the CDR3 is TGTGCCAGCAGCTCGACGACTAGCGGGGGGTCCAAAGAGACCCAGTACTTC.

This clone has more than one count but fewer than ten. Additional DNA sequences in this sample encode the identical CDR3. V usage is TRBV7-2 and J usage is TRBJ1-5; 9 bases align to TRBD1. CDR3 length equals 14 residues. Trimming at V came to 4 bases and at J to 5 bases, leaving 3 bases not matched to a gene. From germline, CDR1 is SGHTA and CDR2 FQGNSA. CDR3 loop: CASSSRTGDQPQHF. DNA for the CDR3: TGTGCCAGCAGCTCGCGGACAGGGGATCAGCCCCAGCATTTT.

J is TRBJ2-3 and V is TRBV10-1; D perhaps matches TRBD1 (6 bases). The CDR3 sequence is 11 residues long. The germline gives CDR1 WNHNN, CDR2 SYGVQD (reference sequence). The V and J ends lost 4 bases and 9 bases respectively, with 8 bases between them. In DNA form, the CDR3 reads TGCGCCAGCAGTGGCCAGGGGACGCAGTATTTT. Amino acid sequence: CASSGQGTQYF.

A note on this clone: The same CDR3 is also encoded by other DNA sequences in this sample. The chain uses TRBV5-1 and TRBJ2-7, with 11 bases fitting TRBD2. V trimming: 4 bases; J trimming: 2 bases; junction bases outside the gene matches: 8. The CDR3 is made up of 16 amino acids. Germline CDR1 reads SGHRS; CDR2 reads YFSETQ. DNA of the CDR3: TGCGCCAGCAGCCCAACCTTAGCGGGAGGGCCCTACGAGCAGTACTTC. Its protein is CASSPTLAGGPYEQYF.

This clone was picked up a small number of times. The sample carries other DNA sequences with the same CDR3. This sequence joins TRBV4-1 and TRBJ1-5, with D perhaps TRBD1 (5 bases). Looked up from germline, CDR1 is MGHRA and CDR2 is YSYEKL. The CDR3 totals 14 residues. Trimming took 1 base from V and 4 from J, leaving 8 bases between them. The CDR3 DNA reads as TGCGCCAGCAGCCAAGGGGCAGGGAATCAGCCCCAGCATTTT. The encoded protein is CASSQGAGNQPQHF.

About this clone itself: Distinct nucleotide sequences in the sample also encode this CDR3. The CDR3 protein is CASSSTGTATYEQYF. In nucleotides, the CDR3 is TGTGCCAGCAGCTCAACCGGGACAGCGACTTACGAGCAGTACTTC. V usage is TRBV28 and J usage is TRBJ2-7, with 7 positions matching TRBD1. The germline CDR1 and CDR2 sequences are MDHEN and SYDVKM. Unmatched junction bases numbered 12, after V lost 6 bases and J lost 4 bases. The CDR3 extends over 15 amino acids.

On this clone: The same CDR3 is also encoded by other DNA sequences in this sample. This chain joins TRBV5-1 and TRBJ2-3, with D maybe TRBD2 (5 bases). Trimming took 4 bases from V and 3 from J, leaving 15 bases between them. This CDR3 spans 15 amino acids. Germline V CDR1 and CDR2: SGHRS, YFSETQ. In DNA, the CDR3 is TGCGCCAGCAGCCTGGTACCCTCGGGAACAGATACGCAGTATTTT. It translates to CASSLVPSGTDTQYF.

CDR3 nucleotides: TGTGCCTGGAGCGGGGGCCAAAAAAACATTCAGTACTTC. Translated: CAWSGGQKNIQYF. The V gene is TRBV30, the J gene TRBJ2-4; the D call may be TRBD1 or TRBD2 (6 bases each). CDR1 and CDR2 (germline): GTSNPN, SVGIG (reference sequence). The CDR3 runs to 13 residues. V shed 3 bases and J shed 4 bases, with 10 bases lying between them.